These 32 T cell receptor beta chains were all obtained from the same sample, sequenced in a study of blood T cell repertoires in COVID-19. This table comes from immunoSEQ multiplex PCR, and its TCRdb copy is limited to in-frame clones, with some not included. This repertoire shows 160,000 or so clones, 84% found once; its top ten account for over 12%. Specimen: PBMCs or T cells enriched from blood (not recorded which). These receptors came from a man between 45 and 60 years old who had recovered from COVID-19.

This chain connects TRBV4-1 to TRBJ2-1; 9 bases are a match to TRBD2. The trim removed 1 base at V and 4 bases at J, leaving 11 bases unmatched. This CDR3 region has 18 residues. Germline CDR1 MGHRA, CDR2 YSYEKL. DNA of the CDR3: TGCGCCAGCAGCCAAGTGAGGGTAGCGGGGGCCTTATACAATGAGCAGTTCTTC. This encodes CASSQVRVAGALYNEQFF.

The chain employs TRBV10-3 and TRBJ2-1, with TRBD1 identical over 7 bases. The germline CDR1 and CDR2 sequences are ENHRY and SYGVKD. J lost 0 bases, V lost 9 bases, and 8 bases had no gene match. This CDR3 is built from 15 residues. The CDR3 DNA follows: TGTGCCATACAACGACAGGGAAACTCCTACAATGAGCAGTTCTTC. This codes for CAIQRQGNSYNEQFF.

The chain uses TRBV5-4 and TRBJ2-6, with TRBD1 as a possible D gene (5 bases). V was pared by 2 bases and J by 0 bases, with 12 bases between. The germline V gene encodes CDR1 SGHNT and CDR2 YYREEE (reference sequence). This CDR3 has 17 residues. The DNA for the CDR3 is TGTGCCAGCAGCTTAGACCCGACAGTCTCTGGGGCCAACGTCCTGACTTTC. Protein sequence: CASSLDPTVSGANVLTF.

There are many counts of this clone. This rearrangement joins TRBV5-1 to TRBJ1-1; tentative D call: TRBD1 (5 bases). Trimming left V 4 bases short and J 1 base short, with 11 bases between. Germline lookup yields CDR1 SGHRS and CDR2 YFSETQ. This CDR3 has 14 residues. The CDR3 bases are TGCGCCAGCAGCCTGGAGACAGCGAACACTGAAGCTTTCTTT. This gives the protein CASSLETANTEAFF. Full variable domain (outside the CDR3, taken from reference TRBV5-1 and TRBJ1-1): KAGVTQTPRYLIKTRGQQVTLSCSPISGHRSVSWYQQTPGQGLQFLFEYFSETQRNKGNFPGRFSGRQFSNSRSEMNVSTLELGDSALYLCASSLETANTEAFFGQGTRLTVV.

Written as DNA, the CDR3 is TGTGCCAGCAGAAGTCAAACAGGGTCAAACTATGGCTACACCTTC. Amino acid sequence: CASRSQTGSNYGYTF. V usage is TRBV6-4 and J usage is TRBJ1-2; D might be TRBD1 (6 bases). This CDR3 region has 15 residues. Germline values: CDR1 MRHNA, CDR2 SNTAGT. V gave up 6 bases and J gave up 2 bases, with 16 bases separating them.

The genes are TRBV21-1 and TRBJ1-2. TRBV21-1 is a pseudogene locus. The length of the CDR3 is 15 residues. The CDR3 DNA follows: TGTGCCAGCAAGAACAAAGTCAAGGAGGACTATGGCTACACCTTC. Its protein is CASKNKVKEDYGYTF.

The rearrangement joins TRBV5-4 to TRBJ2-2; D is undetermined. Germline V gene data show CDR1 as SGHNT and CDR2 as YYREEE (reference sequence). The CDR3 is made up of 12 amino acids. Trimming pared 5 bases from V and 4 bases from J, leaving 6 bases between. The CDR3 DNA sequence: TGTGCCAGCAGGAGTTTCACCGGGGAGCTGTTTTTT. Translation: CASRSFTGELFF.

The J gene is TRBJ1-5, the V gene TRBV2; 7 nucleotides align to TRBD1. Germline CDR1 reads SNHLY; CDR2 reads FYNNEI. The ends lost 6 bases at V and 2 bases at J; junction bases unmatched: 7. There are 15 residues in the CDR3. The CDR3 protein is CASSNPGGRNQPQHF. The CDR3 nucleotides read TGTGCCAGCAGCAACCCAGGGGGGCGCAATCAGCCCCAGCATTTT.

This chain connects TRBV2 to TRBJ1-2; D might be TRBD1 (6 bases). Germline CDR1 is SNHLY and CDR2 is FYNNEI. V shed 6 bases and J shed 6 bases, with 11 bases lying between them. There are 12 residues in the CDR3. Here the CDR3 reads CASRQGVDGYTF. The CDR3 bases are TGTGCCAGCAGACAGGGAGTGGATGGCTACACCTTC.

This chain joins TRBV10-2 and TRBJ2-2; 10 bases are shared with TRBD2. J was trimmed by 7 bases and V by 6 bases; bases with no gene match: 5. Per the germline V gene, CDR1 is WSHSY and CDR2 is SAAADI. This CDR3 spans 14 amino acids. CDR3 nucleotide sequence: TGCGCCAGCAGAACTAGCGGGGAGGGCGGGGAGCTGTTTTTT. It specifies CASRTSGEGGELFF.

V is TRBV24-1 and J is TRBJ2-5, with TRBD2 identical over 8 bases. Germline assignment: CDR1 KGHDR and CDR2 SFDVKD. The CDR3 has 15 residues. V lost 5 bases and J lost 1; bases outside the gene matches: 5. The CDR3 here is CATSGAGGSQETQYF. The CDR3 nucleotides are TGTGCCACCAGTGGCGCGGGGGGCAGCCAAGAGACCCAGTACTTC.

This rearrangement joins TRBV19 to TRBJ2-3, with 12 nucleotides matching TRBD2. The CDR3 spans 15 residues. Germline trimming cut 4 bases from V and 2 bases from J; bases unmatched to any gene: 1. The V gene's germline CDR1 is LNHDA and CDR2 SQIVND (reference sequence). The CDR3 DNA follows: TGTGCCAGTAGTAGGACTAGCGGGGACACAGATACGCAGTATTTT. The encoded protein is CASSRTSGDTDTQYF.

The chain joins TRBV7-9 to TRBJ2-5, with 8 bases matching TRBD1. The germline V gene has CDR1 SEHNR and CDR2 FQNEAQ (reference sequence). The CDR3 runs 15 residues. V trimming: 3 bases; J trimming: 3 bases; junction bases outside the gene matches: 6. Here the CDR3 reads CASSFLVTGEETQYF. In DNA, the CDR3 is TGTGCCAGCAGCTTCCTTGTGACAGGGGAAGAGACCCAGTACTTC.

The chain has TRBV6-5 and TRBJ1-2; 9 nucleotides match TRBD1. CDR1 and CDR2 from the germline V gene are MNHEY and SVGAGI. The CDR3 runs 14 residues. V lost 5 bases to trimming and J lost 8 bases; unmatched junction nucleotides: 9. This chain's CDR3 is CASSIQQGARGYTF. Written as DNA, the CDR3 is TGTGCCAGCAGTATTCAACAGGGGGCGCGCGGCTACACCTTC.

This sequence joins TRBV5-5 and TRBJ1-1; 7 positions agree with TRBD1. Germline V CDR1 and CDR2: SGHKS, YYEKEE (reference sequence). The CDR3 is 14 residues long. V lost 4 bases to trimming and J lost 0 bases; unmatched junction nucleotides: 3. In DNA, the CDR3 is TGTGCCAGCAGCACGGGACAGTTGAACACTGAAGCTTTCTTT. It encodes CASSTGQLNTEAFF.

This clone was seen a few times. The chain is built from TRBV19 and TRBJ1-1, with no clear D. The CDR3 sequence is 17 residues long. Germline loops: CDR1 LNHDA, CDR2 SQIVND (reference sequence). V was cut by 9 bases and J by 0 bases, with 23 bases left in between. The CDR3 here is CARGSLGFGNMNTEAFF. The CDR3 DNA reads as TGTGCCAGAGGGAGTCTTGGTTTCGGGAACATGAACACTGAAGCTTTCTTT.

CDR3 loop: CASSRGGEMMADTQYF. CDR3 DNA: TGCGCCAGCAGCCGCGGGGGGGAGATGATGGCAGATACGCAGTATTTT. The genes are TRBV5-1 and TRBJ2-3; 9 bases agree with TRBD2. Germline lookup yields CDR1 SGHRS and CDR2 YFSETQ. Losses at the gene ends were 4 bases for V and 4 bases for J; bases not matched to a gene: 10. The CDR3 extends over 16 amino acids.

V usage is TRBV11-2 and J usage is TRBJ1-1, with 11 positions matching TRBD1. CDR1 SGHAT and CDR2 FQNNGV come from the germline V gene. The CDR3 has 14 amino acids. V shed 6 bases and J 9 bases; nucleotides not matched to a gene: 9. CDR3 bases: TGTGCCAGCAGTCTCCGGGACAGGGGGGATAAAGCTTTCTTT. Protein product: CASSLRDRGDKAFF.

The V gene is TRBV7-9, the J gene TRBJ1-5; D call uncertain. Germline lookup yields CDR1 SEHNR and CDR2 FQNEAQ (reference sequence). CDR3 length: 13 amino acids. Trimming pared 0 bases from V and 5 bases from J, leaving 5 bases between. CDR3 DNA sequence: TGTGCCAGCAGCTTAGCTACAGATCAGCCCCAGCATTTT. Amino acid sequence: CASSLATDQPQHF.

This clone was seen just once. The chain uses TRBV11-2 and TRBJ1-5; 7 bases are shared with TRBD1. Germline-derived CDR1 and CDR2 are SGHAT and FQNNGV. The trim removed 3 bases at V and 7 bases at J, leaving 6 bases unmatched. The CDR3 consists of 14 residues. The CDR3 region has the DNA TGTGCCAGCAGCTTCGAGGGGGCTCGGCAGCCCCAGCATTTT. This sequence encodes CASSFEGARQPQHF.

This clone was counted only a few times. The V gene is TRBV9, the J gene TRBJ2-2; D is perhaps TRBD1 (5 bases). V was trimmed by 0 bases and J by 4 bases, leaving 16 bases between them. Looked up from germline, CDR1 is SGDLS and CDR2 is YYNGEE. The CDR3 is 17 amino acids. The CDR3, as DNA: TGTGCCAGCAGCGTAGCTATGGTTGGCAGGGCCACCGGGGAGCTGTTTTTT. Translation: CASSVAMVGRATGELFF.

This rearrangement joins TRBV7-9 to TRBJ2-5; 8 bases fit TRBD1. This CDR3 has 13 amino acids. Unmatched junction bases numbered 4, after V lost 6 bases and J lost 4 bases. Germline assignment: CDR1 SEHNR and CDR2 FQNEAQ (reference sequence). In DNA form, the CDR3 reads TGTGCCAGCAGGCAGGGGGCAGGAGAGACCCAGTACTTC. It codes for CASRQGAGETQYF. The entire variable domain, with the rest obtained from reference TRBV7-9 and TRBJ2-5, is as follows: DTGVSQNPRHKITKRGQNVTFRCDPISEHNRLYWYRQTLGQGPEFLTYFQNEAQLEKSRLLSDRFSAERPKGSFSTLEIQRTEQGDSAMYLCASRQGAGETQYFGPGTRLLVL.

The gene calls are TRBV6-5 and TRBJ1-1; D is uncertain. The CDR3 loop spans 15 amino acids. Trimming cost V 6 bases and J 5 bases, with 19 bases left between them. Germline values: CDR1 MNHEY, CDR2 SVGAGI. The CDR3 spells CASSRATGVRTEAFF. The CDR3 DNA reads as TGTGCCAGCAGCCGAGCGACCGGGGTACGGACTGAAGCTTTCTTT.

The rearrangement uses TRBV6-5 and TRBJ1-3; D remains unclear. This CDR3 has 13 amino acids. Germline loops: CDR1 MNHEY, CDR2 SVGAGI. V lost 7 bases, J lost 0 bases, and 7 bases lay in between. CDR3 in amino acids: CASTGISGNTIYF. The CDR3, as DNA: TGTGCCAGCACGGGTATCTCTGGAAACACCATATATTTT.

This clone showed up just once. This same CDR3 is encoded by further DNA sequences in the sample. This chain joins TRBV3-1 (or the pseudogene TRBV3-2) and TRBJ1-2, with a possible D match to TRBD1 (6 bases). The CDR3 has 13 residues. V was pared by 0 bases and J by 4 bases, with 6 bases between. CDR1 and CDR2 from the germline V gene are LGHDT and YNNKEL (reference sequence). In DNA, the CDR3 is TGTGCCAGCAGCCAAGAACAGGGCTATGGCTACACCTTC. Its protein is CASSQEQGYGYTF.

This clone was recorded once. The V call is TRBV7-8, the J call TRBJ1-4; D is possibly TRBD1 (5 bases). The CDR3 has 17 amino acids. The germline CDR1 and CDR2 sequences are SGHVS and FQNEAQ. Trimming took 0 bases from V and 8 from J, leaving 19 bases between them. The CDR3 reads CASSLALVGRGDEKLFF. CDR3 DNA sequence: TGTGCCAGCAGCTTAGCGCTCGTTGGGAGGGGTGACGAAAAACTGTTTTTT.

The V call is TRBV30, the J call TRBJ1-2; D gene uncertain. Germline values: CDR1 GTSNPN, CDR2 SVGIG (reference sequence). V was pared by 0 bases and J by 7 bases, with 12 bases between. The CDR3 loop spans 13 amino acids. For the CDR3, the DNA is TGTGCCTGGAGTGTTAGGGCCGGAGGTGGCTACACCTTC. Its protein is CAWSVRAGGGYTF.

This sequence joins TRBV2 and TRBJ1-1; D is unclear. CDR3 length equals 14 residues. Germline loops: CDR1 SNHLY, CDR2 FYNNEI. Trimming shortened V by 4 bases and J by 0 bases, and 9 bases separated the two germline ends. This chain's CDR3 is CASSVGRLNTEAFF. In nucleotides, the CDR3 is TGTGCCAGCAGTGTGGGCAGGCTGAACACTGAAGCTTTCTTT.

This chain joins TRBV6-5 and TRBJ2-1, with 12 bases lining up with TRBD2. Germline V CDR1 and CDR2: MNHEY, SVGAGI. V was clipped by 6 bases and J by 9 bases; unmatched bases: 9. The CDR3 is made up of 15 amino acids. The CDR3 DNA reads TGTGCCAGCAGCCTGGCTAGCGGGGGGGATAGTGAGCAGTTCTTC. It encodes CASSLASGGDSEQFF.

The chain combines TRBV21-1 with TRBJ2-7; no DNA check was done on the table's D call, TRBD2. TRBV21-1 is annotated as a pseudogene. The CDR3 runs to 18 residues. The CDR3 coding sequence is TGTGCCAGCAGCAAAGTAGGACTAGCGGGGGCGATCTCCTACGAGCAGTACTTC. The encoded protein is CASSKVGLAGAISYEQYF.

This chain links TRBV11-2 with TRBJ2-2; the D gene is possibly TRBD1 (5 bases). Germline V gene lookup returns CDR1 SGHAT and CDR2 FQNNGV. The CDR3 consists of 16 residues. V dropped 1 base and J dropped 0 bases, with 9 bases sitting between them. CDR3 protein: CASSLVETANTGELFF. Written as DNA, the CDR3 is TGTGCCAGCAGCTTAGTTGAGACAGCGAACACCGGGGAGCTGTTTTTT.

The V call is TRBV15, the J call TRBJ2-7; 8 nucleotides agree with TRBD2. Losses at the gene ends were 3 bases for V and 3 bases for J; bases not matched to a gene: 13. The CDR3 is made up of 17 amino acids. The germline CDR1 and CDR2 sequences are LNHNV and YYDKDF (reference sequence). The CDR3 is CATSSVGAGGLDYEQYF. The CDR3, as DNA: TGTGCCACCAGCAGTGTGGGGGCGGGGGGACTAGACTACGAGCAGTACTTC.